The present T cell receptor beta chain was sequenced within a study of CD4 and CD8 cells across lung adenocarcinoma regions. Relative to its sample, this clonotype is medium-sized. Localized lung adenocarcinoma, a non-small cell lung cancer, affected the donors. TCRdb called the PCR reads again in MiXCR, with one record for every CDR3 protein. This sample has more than 11,000 distinct CDR3 sequences, with approximately 40% found just once. This CDR3 is 15 amino acids long. Germline loops: CDR1 MNHEY, CDR2 SVGAGI. Trimming shortened V by 2 bases and J by 0 bases, and 11 bases separated the two germline ends.

The chain employs TRBV6-5 and TRBJ2-7, with D maybe TRBD2 (6 bases). The receptor's source is a male donor with lung adenocarcinoma. The CD4 and CD8 labels of this study may be unreliable. The sequencing sample was made of CD4+ T cells from the center of a lung tumor. In nucleotides, the CDR3 is TGTGCCAGCAGTTACGGACTCGGGAGCTCCTACGAGCAGTACTTC. Translating gives CASSYGLGSSYEQYF.